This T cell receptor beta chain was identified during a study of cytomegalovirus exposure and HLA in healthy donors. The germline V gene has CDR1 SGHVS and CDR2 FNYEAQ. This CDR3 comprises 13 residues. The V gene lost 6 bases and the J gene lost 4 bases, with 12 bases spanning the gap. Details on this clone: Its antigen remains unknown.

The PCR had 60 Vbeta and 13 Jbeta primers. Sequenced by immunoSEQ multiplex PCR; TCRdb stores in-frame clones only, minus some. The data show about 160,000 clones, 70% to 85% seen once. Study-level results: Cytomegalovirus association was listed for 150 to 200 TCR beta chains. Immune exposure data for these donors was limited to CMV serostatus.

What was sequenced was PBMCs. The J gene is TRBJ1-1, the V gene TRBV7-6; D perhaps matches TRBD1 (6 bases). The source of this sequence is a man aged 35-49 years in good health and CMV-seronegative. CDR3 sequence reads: CASSPGTLTEAFF. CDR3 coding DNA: TGTGCCAGCAGTCCCGGGACACTCACTGAAGCTTTCTTT.